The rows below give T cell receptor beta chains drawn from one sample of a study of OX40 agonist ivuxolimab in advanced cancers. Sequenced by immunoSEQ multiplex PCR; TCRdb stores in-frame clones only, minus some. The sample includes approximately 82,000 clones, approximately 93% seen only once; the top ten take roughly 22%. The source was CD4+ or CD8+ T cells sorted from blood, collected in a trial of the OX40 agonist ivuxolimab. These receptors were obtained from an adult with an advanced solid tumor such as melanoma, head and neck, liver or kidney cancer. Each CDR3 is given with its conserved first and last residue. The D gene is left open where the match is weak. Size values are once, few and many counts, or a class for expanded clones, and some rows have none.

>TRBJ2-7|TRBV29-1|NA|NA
TGCAGCGTCGGGGTCGACTACGAGCAGTACTTC
CSVGVDYEQYF
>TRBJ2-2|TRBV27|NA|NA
TGTGCCAGCAGTGGGCCGGGGACCCACGGCGGGGAGCTGTTTTTT
CASSGPGTHGGELFF
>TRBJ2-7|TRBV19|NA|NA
TGTGCCAGTAGTATAGAGCAGGCGAGCTCCTACGAGCAGTACTTC
CASSIEQASSYEQYF
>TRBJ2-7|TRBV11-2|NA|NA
TGTGCCAGCAGCCCCGGGCCTCTTGACGAGCAGTACTTC
CASSPGPLDEQYF
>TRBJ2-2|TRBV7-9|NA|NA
TGTGCCAGCAGCTTACCGGGGCCTAACACCGGGGAGCTGTTTTTT
CASSLPGPNTGELFF
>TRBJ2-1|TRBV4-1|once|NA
TGCGCCAGCAGCCCGGGTCCGGGGGAGCAGTTCTTC
CASSPGPGEQFF
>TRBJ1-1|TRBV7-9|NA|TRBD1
TGTGCCAGCAGCAGCGCCACGACAGGGTCAATGAACACTGAAGCTTTCTTT
CASSSATTGSMNTEAFF
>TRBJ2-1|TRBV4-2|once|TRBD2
TGTGCCAGCAGCCAAGAGACTAGCGACTACAATGAGCAGTTCTTC
CASSQETSDYNEQFF
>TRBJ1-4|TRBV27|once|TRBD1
TGTGCCAGCAGTCCAACGACAGGGGGCAATGAAAAACTGTTTTTT
CASSPTTGGNEKLFF
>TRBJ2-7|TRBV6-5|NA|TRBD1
TGTGCCAGCAGTATGACAGGGGGGTCCTACGAGCAGTACTTC
CASSMTGGSYEQYF
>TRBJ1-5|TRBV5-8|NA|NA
TGTGCCAGCAGCATGGGTCCTACCCCCTATCAGCCCCAGCATTTT
CASSMGPTPYQPQHF
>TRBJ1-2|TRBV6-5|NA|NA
TGTGCCAGCAGTTACTCCCGCGAGGGGGGCTACACCTTC
CASSYSREGGYTF
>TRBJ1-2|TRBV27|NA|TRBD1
TGTGCCAGCAGCCCGACAGGGGGAATCTATGGCTACACCTTC
CASSPTGGIYGYTF
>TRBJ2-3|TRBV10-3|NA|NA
TGTGCCATCAGTGAGCCCCGGTGGGGAGTGGAGACAGATACGCAGTATTTT
CAISEPRWGVETDTQYF
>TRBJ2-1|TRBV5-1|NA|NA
TGCGCCAGCAGCTTGGCGGAGGGTAACAATGAGCAGTTCTTC
CASSLAEGNNEQFF
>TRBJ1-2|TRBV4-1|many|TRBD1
TGCGCCAGCAGCCACCAAGGGGGAGGGGGCGGCTACACCTTC
CASSHQGGGGGYTF
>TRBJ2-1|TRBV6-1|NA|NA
TGTGCCAGCAGTGAAGACGGCGGGGCCCACAATGAGCAGTTCTTC
CASSEDGGAHNEQFF
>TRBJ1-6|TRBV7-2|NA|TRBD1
TGTGCCAGCAGCTTAAATACAGGGGGCAATTCACCCCTCCACTTT
CASSLNTGGNSPLHF
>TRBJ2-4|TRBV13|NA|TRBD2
TGTGCCAGCAGCTTAGGTAGCGGGGGAACGAACATTCAGTACTTC
CASSLGSGGTNIQYF
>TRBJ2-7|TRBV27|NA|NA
TGTGCCAGCAGTTTTTTCCCCTCGGGGATCTACGAGCAGTACTTC
CASSFFPSGIYEQYF
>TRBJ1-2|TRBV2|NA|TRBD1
TGTGCCAGGACAGGGGTCTATGGCTACACCTTC
CARTGVYGYTF
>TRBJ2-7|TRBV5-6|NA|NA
TGTGCCAGCAGCTTGGGGGCGGGAGAGCAGTACTTC
CASSLGAGEQYF
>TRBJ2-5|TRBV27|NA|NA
TGTGCCAGCAGTTTATTCCCAGGGGCGGCATTAGAGACCCAGTACTTC
CASSLFPGAALETQYF
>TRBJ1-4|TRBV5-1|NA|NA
TGCGCCAGCAGCTTGTTAGGGGGGAATGAAAAACTGTTTTTT
CASSLLGGNEKLFF
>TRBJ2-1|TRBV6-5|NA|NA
TGTGCCAGCAGTTACCAAACCAAGGGTAGTGAGCAGTTCTTC
CASSYQTKGSEQFF
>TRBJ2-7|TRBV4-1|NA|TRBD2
TGCGCCAGCAGCCAAGAAGGGCTAGCGGGGATATCCTACGAGCAGTACTTC
CASSQEGLAGISYEQYF
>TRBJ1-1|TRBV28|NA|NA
TGTGCCAGCAGTTTAAATGGGGGAACTGAAGCTTTCTTT
CASSLNGGTEAFF
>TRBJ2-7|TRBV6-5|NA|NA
TGTGCCAGCAGTTACGGGGAGGAGGAAGAGCAGTACTTC
CASSYGEEEEQYF
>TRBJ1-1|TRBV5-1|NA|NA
TGCGCCAGCAGCTCGGGGACCCGGTGGGGAAACACTGAAGCTTTCTTT
CASSSGTRWGNTEAFF
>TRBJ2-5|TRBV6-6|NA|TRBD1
TGTGCCAGCAGCCCCCCGGGACAGGGAGAGACCCAGTACTTC
CASSPPGQGETQYF
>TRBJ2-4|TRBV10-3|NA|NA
TGTGCCATCAGTGAGTCATCGGTGTCGGAACTAGCCAAAAACATTCAGTACTTC
CAISESSVSELAKNIQYF
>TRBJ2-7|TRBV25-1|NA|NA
TGTGCCAGCAGTCCCAGGGCGACCTCCTACGAGCAGTACTTC
CASSPRATSYEQYF
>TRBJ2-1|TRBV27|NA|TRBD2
TGTGCCAGCAGTACAACCGGACTAGCGGGAGCAAGCGATGAGCAGTTCTTC
CASSTTGLAGASDEQFF
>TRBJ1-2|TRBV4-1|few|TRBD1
TGCGCCAGCAGCCAAGAGTCGCCAGGGGGAGGCTACACCTTC
CASSQESPGGGYTF
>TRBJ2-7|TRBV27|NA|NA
TGTGCCAGCAGTCGAAGAGAGGGGAGCTCCTACGAGCAGTACTTC
CASSRREGSSYEQYF
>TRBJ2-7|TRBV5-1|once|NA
TGCGCCAGCAGCTTGTCACTAGGATTCTCCTACGAGCAGTACTTC
CASSLSLGFSYEQYF
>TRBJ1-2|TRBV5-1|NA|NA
TGCGCCAGCAGTCCCGGATTTAGTGTGGGGGGTAACTATGGCTACACCTTC
CASSPGFSVGGNYGYTF
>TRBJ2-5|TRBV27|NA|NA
TGTGCCAGCAGGGAACTCGGCGAAGAGACCCAGTACTTC
CASRELGEETQYF
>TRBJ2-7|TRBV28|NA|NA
TGTGCCAGCAGAGGAGTCTCCTACGAGCAGTACTTC
CASRGVSYEQYF
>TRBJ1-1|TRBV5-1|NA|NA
TGCGCCAGCAGCGTAGGGAGCGAAAGGGAAGCTTTCTTT
CASSVGSEREAFF
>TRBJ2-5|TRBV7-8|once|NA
TGTGCCAGCAGCTCTCATCGTTACCAAGAGACCCAGTACTTC
CASSSHRYQETQYF
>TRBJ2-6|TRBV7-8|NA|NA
TGTGCCAGCAGCAGTCTCGGGTACCCACAAAGTCGGGCCAACGTCCTGACTTTC
CASSSLGYPQSRANVLTF
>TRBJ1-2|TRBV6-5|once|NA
TGTGCCAGCAGTCCGGACAGCCCGGGTGGGTATGGCTACACCTTC
CASSPDSPGGYGYTF
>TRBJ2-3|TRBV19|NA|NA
TGTGCCAGTAGTCCCTGGGGTGCAGGGACAGATACGCAGTATTTT
CASSPWGAGTDTQYF
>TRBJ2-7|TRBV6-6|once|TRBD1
TGTGCCAGCAGCGGACCAGAGACAGGGGCGAACGAGCAGTACTTC
CASSGPETGANEQYF
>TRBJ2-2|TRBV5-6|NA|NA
TGTGCCAGCAGCTCGGGACCCGAGAAGAAGCTGTTTTTT
CASSSGPEKKLFF
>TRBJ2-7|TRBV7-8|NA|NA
TGTGCCAGCAGCTTCTACAGGGACTCCTACGAGCAGTACTTC
CASSFYRDSYEQYF
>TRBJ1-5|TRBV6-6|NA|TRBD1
TGTGCCAGCAAGGGCCGGGAGGGGGCTTTCAATCAGCCCCAGCATTTT
CASKGREGAFNQPQHF
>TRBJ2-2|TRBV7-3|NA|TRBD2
TGTGCCAGCAGCTTAGAACTCGTACGGGAGGGCAACACCGGGGAGCTGTTTTTT
CASSLELVREGNTGELFF
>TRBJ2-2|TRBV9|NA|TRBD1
TGTGCCAGCAGCCCTCACATCGACAGGGGGGCCGGGGAGCTGTTTTTT
CASSPHIDRGAGELFF
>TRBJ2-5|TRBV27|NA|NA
TGTGCCAGCAGACGGGACGGCGGCCCACAAGAGACCCAGTACTTC
CASRRDGGPQETQYF